This entry features one T cell receptor beta chain sequence. Its cognate antigen is unknown. The time point: cycle 4 day 1 (C4D1), after less than seven weeks of nivolumab. Relapse was seen in all patients after autologous stem cell transplantation, and brentuximab vedotin exposure was variable. With magnetic negative selection, CD4+ T cells were purified from PBMCs that had been thawed. These data belong to a study of PD-1 blockade in classical Hodgkin lymphoma. Points from the study as a whole: In CD4+ cells, TCR diversity went up significantly by C4D1, but in CD8+ cells it did not.

The table came from immunoSEQ multiplex PCR; TCRdb's copy has only in-frame clones and leaves some out. Of more than 10,000 clones listed, 88% were seen once; the top ten hold approximately 0.9%. Specimen: CD4+ T cells from blood, collected before the fourth cycle of nivolumab. The sequence came from a human donor with classical Hodgkin lymphoma.

For the CDR3, the DNA is TGTGCCAGCAGTTACCTCGACCTTTTAGGTTCAAGGATTATGGAGCAGTTCTTC. Protein sequence: CASSYLDLLGSRIMEQFF. This rearrangement joins TRBV6-8 to TRBJ2-1, with D unresolved. The germline V gene has CDR1 MNHGY and CDR2 SAAAGT. Trimming took 2 bases from V and 10 from J, leaving 27 bases between them. The CDR3 covers 18 residues.